This entry lists 17 T cell receptor beta chains sequenced from one sample in a study of B cell selection in AIRE deficiency. The assay was immunoSEQ multiplex PCR, and TCRdb's table has in-frame clones only and misses some. The data show tens of thousands of clones, 92% seen once. The regulatory T cell sort gate was CD4+CD25hiCD127low/negative. The sequenced sample consisted of CD4+CD25+ Tregs sorted from PBMCs. The receptors here all came from a human donor in good health.

The chain joins TRBV28 to TRBJ2-7; D is undetermined. Germline V lookup: CDR1 MDHEN, CDR2 SYDVKM. This CDR3 is built from 11 residues. Trimming removed 3 bases at V and 4 bases at J, with 4 bases between. CDR3 sequence reads: CASSFAYEQYF. CDR3 in DNA: TGTGCCAGCAGTTTCGCATACGAGCAGTACTTC.

V gene TRBV6-5 combines with J gene TRBJ2-3; 7 bases are shared with TRBD1. Trimming at V came to 7 bases and at J to 2 bases, leaving 9 bases not matched to a gene. Per germline, CDR1 MNHEY and CDR2 SVGAGI. The CDR3 is 15 residues long. Here the CDR3 reads CASTIGGADTDTQYF. In DNA form, the CDR3 reads TGTGCCAGCACCATAGGGGGCGCGGACACAGATACGCAGTATTTT.

In its sample, this clone was seen once. The J gene is TRBJ1-1, the V gene TRBV10-3, with 9 bases matching TRBD1. Germline V lookup: CDR1 ENHRY, CDR2 SYGVKD. With V trimmed by 6 bases and J by 5 bases, 7 bases remained unmatched. The CDR3 totals 14 residues. The CDR3 region is CAISRDRDGTEAFF. In DNA, the CDR3 is TGTGCCATCAGCCGGGACAGGGACGGTACTGAAGCTTTCTTT.

A remark on this clone: Other DNA sequences in the sample encode the same CDR3. This chain connects TRBV19 to TRBJ2-6, with 12 positions matching TRBD1. Trimming removed 7 bases from V and 0 bases from J; junction bases left unmatched: 4. This CDR3 is 17 amino acids long. The germline V gene encodes CDR1 LNHDA and CDR2 SQIVND (reference sequence). The CDR3, as DNA: TGTGCCAGTAAACGGGACAGGGGGCTCTCTGGGGCCAACGTCCTGACTTTC. This sequence encodes CASKRDRGLSGANVLTF.

The count of this clone is one. This chain uses TRBV9 with TRBJ1-6, with 11 bases fitting TRBD1. There are 14 residues in the CDR3. The junction had 4 bases not matched to a gene; V was cut back by 4 bases and J by 10 bases. Per germline, CDR1 SGDLS and CDR2 YYNGEE. CDR3 region: CASSSGQGGSPLHF. CDR3 DNA sequence: TGTGCCAGCAGCTCGGGACAGGGGGGATCACCCCTCCACTTT.

The rearrangement uses TRBV27 and TRBJ1-6; 8 positions agree with TRBD1. Unmatched junction bases numbered 12, after V lost 5 bases and J lost 9 bases. The CDR3 covers 16 residues. The V gene's germline CDR1 is MNHEY and CDR2 SMNVEV (reference sequence). The CDR3 region is CASSRTGTGLLSPLHF. CDR3 sequence (DNA): TGTGCCAGCAGTCGTACCGGGACAGGACTTCTTTCACCCCTCCACTTT.

V and J are TRBV6-5 and TRBJ2-5; 8 nucleotides match TRBD2. Trimming at V came to 6 bases and at J to 7 bases, leaving 7 bases not matched to a gene. Germline loops: CDR1 MNHEY, CDR2 SVGAGI. This CDR3 contains 13 residues. The CDR3 loop is CASRLSGGRTQYF. For the CDR3, the DNA is TGTGCCAGCAGACTCAGCGGGGGTAGGACCCAGTACTTC.

J is TRBJ1-6 and V is TRBV19; 9 bases align to TRBD1. Germline CDR1 is LNHDA and CDR2 is SQIVND (reference sequence). With 4 bases clipped from V and 5 bases from J, the junction kept 0 bases outside the gene matches. CDR3 length equals 14 residues. CDR3 DNA: TGTGCCAGTAGTAGGACAGGGGATAATTCACCCCTCCACTTT. This encodes CASSRTGDNSPLHF.

The chain combines TRBV29-1 with TRBJ1-2, with 10 positions matching TRBD1. The J segment lost 4 bases and the V segment lost 3 bases, leaving 2 bases of the junction unmatched. CDR1 is SQVTM, CDR2 ANQGSEA, per germline. The CDR3 runs to 13 residues. The DNA of the CDR3 is TGCAGCGTTGACGGGACAGGGGTCTATGGCTACACCTTC. Its translation is CSVDGTGVYGYTF.

J is TRBJ1-1 and V is TRBV6-5, with D maybe TRBD1 (5 bases). Germline V gene data show CDR1 as MNHEY and CDR2 as SVGAGI. V was pared by 2 bases and J by 1 base, with 8 bases between. The CDR3 consists of 14 residues. CDR3 in amino acids: CASSYDSRNTEAFF. In nucleotides, the CDR3 is TGTGCCAGCAGTTACGACAGCAGGAACACTGAAGCTTTCTTT.

The J gene is TRBJ2-5, the V gene TRBV18, with D hard to call. With 4 bases removed from V and 5 bases from J, the gap between germline ends came to 14 bases. The CDR3 length is 14 residues. Per germline, CDR1 KGHSH and CDR2 LQKENI. CDR3 DNA: TGTGCCAGCTCACGGACGAACGGGCGGGAGACCCAGTACTTC. This codes for CASSRTNGRETQYF. The full variable domain, completed using reference TRBV18 and TRBJ2-5, is NAGVMQNPRHLVRRRGQEARLRCSPMKGHSHVYWYRQLPEEGLKFMVYLQKENIIDESGMPKERFSAEFPKEGPSILRIQQVVRGDSAAYFCASSRTNGRETQYFGPGTRLLVL.

V usage is TRBV5-6 and J usage is TRBJ1-3, with a possible D match to TRBD1 (6 bases). CDR3 length: 14 amino acids. CDR1 and CDR2 from the germline V gene are SGHDT and YYEEEE. V was clipped by 6 bases and J by 5 bases, with 15 bases between them. CDR3 sequence reads: CASTRGLGRNTIYF. The CDR3 coding sequence is TGTGCCAGCACCAGGGGACTGGGGAGAAACACCATATATTTT.

This sequence joins TRBV7-6 and TRBJ2-3; D is ambiguous. Trimming shortened V by 3 bases and J by 5 bases, and 6 bases separated the two germline ends. CDR1 is SGHVS, CDR2 FNYEAQ, per germline. The CDR3 loop spans 12 amino acids. CDR3 in DNA: TGTGCCAGCAGCTTCGGTGGAGATACGCAGTATTTT. Protein product: CASSFGGDTQYF.

The gene calls are TRBV5-1 and TRBJ2-5; 13 bases align to TRBD2. Trimming at V came to 2 bases and at J to 3 bases, leaving 4 bases not matched to a gene. This CDR3 contains 16 residues. The germline V gene has CDR1 SGHRS and CDR2 YFSETQ. CDR3 protein: CASSFWTSGGKETQYF. The CDR3 coding sequence is TGCGCCAGCAGCTTTTGGACTAGCGGGGGAAAAGAGACCCAGTACTTC.

This chain links TRBV2 with TRBJ1-1; 7 bases are a match to TRBD1. The germline V gene has CDR1 SNHLY and CDR2 FYNNEI. Trimming cost V 6 bases and J 3 bases; bases outside gene matches: 4. CDR3 size: 13 residues. CDR3 sequence: CASSQGQYTEAFF. In DNA form, the CDR3 reads TGTGCCAGCAGCCAGGGACAGTACACTGAAGCTTTCTTT.

Here the CDR3 reads CASSLMPPGGKDYTDTQYF. The CDR3 DNA is TGTGCCAGCAGCTTAATGCCGCCGGGCGGGAAAGATTACACAGATACGCAGTATTTT. V and J are TRBV7-2 and TRBJ2-3, with a possible D match to TRBD2 (6 bases). Per the germline V gene, CDR1 is SGHTA and CDR2 is FQGNSA. The germline V and J ends were trimmed by 2 bases and 2 bases, with 23 bases remaining between them. The CDR3 is 19 residues long.

Concerning this clone: An end of the junction differs from the germline gene, which may be a read error. The rearrangement links TRBV4-3 to TRBJ2-5, with 10 bases fitting TRBD1. This CDR3 spans 16 amino acids. The germline gives CDR1 LGHNA, CDR2 YSLEER. The CDR3 DNA sequence: TGCGCCAGCAGCCAAGGACAGGGGGCTGGAGGAAAGACCCAGCACTTC. It translates to CASSQGQGAGGKTQHF.